This section outlines one T cell receptor beta chain sequence together with its context. The data derive from a study of human CD8 memory T cell subsets. UMI-labeled 5' RACE yielded the TCR beta libraries. TCRdb reprocessed the 5' RACE reads, keeping one entry per CDR3 protein, no DNA. The ten top clones account for about 5%, within a sample of 15,000 to 20,000 distinct CDR3 sequences. CDR3 size: 13 residues. Germline loops: CDR1 DFQATT, CDR2 SNEGSKA (reference sequence). The clonotype comes from a human donor in good health. This sequence joins TRBV20-1 and TRBJ1-1; TCRdb's D call, TRBD1, is unchecked because there is no DNA. Specimen: CD8+ T cells from PBMCs. The CDR3: CSAREGGHTEAFF.